This record concerns one T cell receptor beta chain sequence. Assay used: immunoSEQ multiplex PCR; TCRdb lists only in-frame clones, some missing. The sample gives 55,000 to 90,000 clones, approximately 91% of which show up once; around 12% is in the top ten. This specimen belongs to a study of blood T cell repertoires in COVID-19. Study as a whole: Samples representing acute and convalescent COVID-19 were sourced from the United States, Italy and Spain.

The CDR3 has 15 residues. Germline assignment: CDR1 SGHAT and CDR2 FQNNGV. Trimming cost V 6 bases and J 0 bases; bases outside gene matches: 3. The TCR sequence derives from a human donor with active COVID-19. The donor label of this sample is uncertain. The sequencing input was peripheral blood. This chain joins TRBV11-2 and TRBJ2-2, with 8 bases matching TRBD2. The CDR3 nucleotides are TGTGCCAGCAGGGGGGGACTAGCGAACACCGGGGAGCTGTTTTTT. As protein: CASRGGLANTGELFF.